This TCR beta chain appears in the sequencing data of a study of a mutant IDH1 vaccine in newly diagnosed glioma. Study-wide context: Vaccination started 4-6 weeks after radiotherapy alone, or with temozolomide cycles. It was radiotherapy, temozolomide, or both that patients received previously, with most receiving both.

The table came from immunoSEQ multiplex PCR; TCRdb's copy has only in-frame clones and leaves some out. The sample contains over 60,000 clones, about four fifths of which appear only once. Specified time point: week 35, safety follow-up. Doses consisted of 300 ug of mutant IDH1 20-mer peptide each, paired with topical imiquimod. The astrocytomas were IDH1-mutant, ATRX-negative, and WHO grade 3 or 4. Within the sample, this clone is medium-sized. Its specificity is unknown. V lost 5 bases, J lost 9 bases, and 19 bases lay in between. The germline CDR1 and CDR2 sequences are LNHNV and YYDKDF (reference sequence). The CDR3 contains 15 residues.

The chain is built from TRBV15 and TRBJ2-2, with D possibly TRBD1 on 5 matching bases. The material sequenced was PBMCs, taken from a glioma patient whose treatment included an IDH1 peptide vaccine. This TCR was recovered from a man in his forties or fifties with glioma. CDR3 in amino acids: CATSQGRGSFRELFF. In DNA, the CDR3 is TGTGCCACCAGCCAAGGAAGGGGCTCCTTCCGGGAGCTGTTTTTT.